The next 11 T cell receptor beta chains were all read from a single sample in a study of blood T cell repertoires in COVID-19 (dated by TCRdb to about 2020). Receptor amplification or capture employed the immunoSEQ multiplex PCR assay. In TCRdb, the immuneACCESS table is reduced to in-frame sequences with V and J assigned. These tables do not hold every clone; where another copy was compared, an unresolved V gene accounts for under half, and the others remain unexplained. The sample table records 230,000 or so clones; 80% to 90% of these occur just once. Roughly 8.7% of the sample lies in the top ten. The specimen sequenced was peripheral blood. The receptor set was obtained from a middle-aged man with active or convalescent COVID-19.

This chain uses TRBV7-9 with TRBJ2-2; TRBD1 might be the D (6 bases). In germline, CDR1 is SEHNR, CDR2 FQNEAQ (reference sequence). This CDR3 has 15 residues. The ends were cut back, 5 bases at V and 3 bases at J, with 13 bases in the middle. Here the CDR3 reads CASSPGHLHTGELFF. In nucleotides, the CDR3 is TGTGCCAGCAGCCCGGGACACCTCCACACCGGGGAGCTGTTTTTT.

The chain combines TRBV6-4 with TRBJ2-1; 8 bases are a match to TRBD2. V trimming: 5 bases; J trimming: 7 bases; junction bases outside the gene matches: 19. This CDR3 has 18 amino acids. Germline V gene sequence: CDR1 MRHNA, CDR2 SNTAGT. The chain's CDR3 is CASSSLRIVERENNEQFF. In DNA, the CDR3 is TGTGCCAGCAGTTCGCTACGTATTGTGGAGCGGGAGAATAATGAGCAGTTCTTC.

The J gene is TRBJ1-5, the V gene TRBV19, with TRBD1 matching over 7 bases. Germline V gene lookup returns CDR1 LNHDA and CDR2 SQIVND (reference sequence). The V and J ends lost 7 bases and 6 bases, in that order; junction bases with no gene match: 6. The CDR3 has 13 residues. CDR3 DNA sequence: TGTGCCAGTACAGAGGGGGCAGGTCAGCCCCAGCATTTT. This gives the protein CASTEGAGQPQHF.

The chain couples TRBV24-1 to TRBJ1-4; TRBD1 aligns across 10 bases. The CDR3 runs 17 residues. The V and J ends lost 2 bases and 3 bases, in that order; junction bases with no gene match: 5. Germline V gives CDR1 KGHDR, CDR2 SFDVKD. The CDR3 DNA is TGTGCCACCAGTGATTCGACAGGGGGCTTAGCTAATGAAAAACTGTTTTTT. Protein: CATSDSTGGLANEKLFF.

The chain has TRBV30 and TRBJ1-6; 8 bases line up with TRBD1. The CDR3 consists of 17 residues. J lost 0 bases, V lost 5 bases, and 9 bases had no gene match. In germline, CDR1 is GTSNPN, CDR2 SVGIG (reference sequence). The CDR3: CAWGSGQAVSYNSPLHF. CDR3 DNA sequence: TGTGCCTGGGGTTCGGGACAGGCGGTCTCCTATAATTCACCCCTCCACTTT. Filled out from reference TRBV30 and TRBJ1-6, the complete variable domain reads SQTIHQWPATLVQPVGSPLSLECTVEGTSNPNLYWYRQAAGRGLQLLFYSVGIGQISSEVPQNLSASRPQDRQFILSSKKLLLSDSGFYLCAWGSGQAVSYNSPLHFGNGTRLTVT.

The CDR3 spells CSGQVYNEQFF. The CDR3 bases are TGCAGTGGGCAGGTGTACAATGAGCAGTTCTTC. The rearrangement links TRBV20-1 to TRBJ2-1; D is undetermined. Trimming cost V 7 bases and J 4 bases, with 8 bases left between them. Per germline, CDR1 DFQATT and CDR2 SNEGSKA (reference sequence). The CDR3 is 11 residues long.

Here the CDR3 reads CASSHGQGTEAFF. In nucleotides, the CDR3 is TGTGCCAGTAGTCACGGACAGGGCACTGAAGCTTTCTTT. The chain recombines TRBV19 with TRBJ1-1; 8 positions agree with TRBD1. In germline, CDR1 is LNHDA, CDR2 SQIVND (reference sequence). The CDR3 length is 13 residues. Germline trimming cut 5 bases from V and 4 bases from J; bases unmatched to any gene: 3.

The rearrangement uses TRBV5-1 and TRBJ1-4; D ambiguous. Germline V lookup: CDR1 SGHRS, CDR2 YFSETQ. The CDR3 runs 16 residues. Trimming removed 0 bases at V and 2 bases at J, with 11 bases between. The CDR3 here is CASSLGYSHTNEKLFF. CDR3 DNA sequence: TGCGCCAGCAGCTTGGGGTACAGTCACACTAATGAAAAACTGTTTTTT.

The CDR3 protein is CASSLRQGASIGELFF. CDR3 nucleotide sequence: TGTGCCAGCAGTCTCCGACAGGGAGCGTCGATCGGGGAGCTGTTTTTT. The chain carries TRBV6-4 and TRBJ2-2, with 7 bases aligning to TRBD1. V was clipped by 5 bases and J by 7 bases; unmatched bases: 13. The CDR3 has 16 residues. From germline, CDR1 is MRHNA and CDR2 SNTAGT.

V is TRBV18 and J is TRBJ2-7; 8 bases agree with TRBD1. V shed 2 bases, J shed 2 bases, and the junction held 5 bases outside the gene matches. From germline, CDR1 is KGHSH and CDR2 LQKENI. This CDR3 is 15 amino acids long. Here the CDR3 reads CASSPFDRGTYEQYF. Here the CDR3 DNA reads TGTGCCAGCTCACCATTTGACAGGGGTACCTACGAGCAGTACTTC.

The chain joins TRBV6-5 to TRBJ2-1, with 7 bases fitting TRBD1. This CDR3 is 13 amino acids long. Trimming took 9 bases from V and 2 from J; bases not matched to a gene: 4. Germline assignment: CDR1 MNHEY and CDR2 SVGAGI. In nucleotides, the CDR3 is TGTGCCAGAGCGACAGGGCCCTACAATGAGCAGTTCTTC. Translated, it gives CARATGPYNEQFF.